The rows below give T cell receptor beta chains drawn from one sample of a study of T cells in localized non-small cell lung cancer. Sequencing used immunoSEQ multiplex PCR; TCRdb keeps in-frame clones, though not all of them. Here the sample spans tens of thousands of clones, roughly 91% being singletons. The sequences come from peripheral blood, collected before any cancer treatment. The receptors here all came from a woman aged 35-75 years with stage I squamous cell lung carcinoma. The CDR3 runs from the conserved cysteine through the conserved F or W. Each record gives: D gene, clone size, V gene, J gene, CDR3 length, CDR3 DNA, CDR3 protein. The D gene is left open where the match is weak. Rows may omit the clone size; those that give it use once, few, many or a size class.

TRBD2,.,TRBV4-1,TRBJ2-3,18,TGCGCCAGCAGCCTAGGTAATAGCGGGGGAGACTTCACAGATACGCAGTATTTT,CASSLGNSGGDFTDTQYF
TRBD1,.,TRBV10-2,TRBJ2-7,15,TGCGCCAGCACCCAGCCGGGACAGGGCTTCTACGAGCAGTACTTC,CASTQPGQGFYEQYF
.,.,TRBV5-1,TRBJ2-6,17,TGCGCCAGCAGCCCCGGCAGGAGAAGCTCTGGGGCCAACGTCCTGACTTTC,CASSPGRRSSGANVLTF
.,.,TRBV6-5,TRBJ1-4,14,TGTGCCAGCAGTTACTCGGGTAATAATGAAAAACTGTTTTTT,CASSYSGNNEKLFF
TRBD1,.,TRBV5-1,TRBJ2-2,15,TGCGCCAGCAGCCTAAGGGACAGCTACACCGGGGAGCTGTTTTTT,CASSLRDSYTGELFF
.,few,TRBV9,TRBJ1-1,13,TGTGCCAGCAGCGTATTGTGGAACACTGAAGCTTTCTTT,CASSVLWNTEAFF
.,.,TRBV19,TRBJ2-3,15,TGTGCCAGTAGTTCCGACTCCGGCCTCAGGGGTACGCAGTATTTT,CASSSDSGLRGTQYF
.,.,TRBV11-2,TRBJ1-2,16,TGTGCCAGCAGCTTAGTGGCAGGAAGTTTGAACTATGGCTACACCTTC,CASSLVAGSLNYGYTF
.,.,TRBV5-1,TRBJ1-6,18,TGCGCCAGCAGCCTCAGGGGTGGCTCGGGGAGAATTAATTCACCCCTCCACTTT,CASSLRGGSGRINSPLHF
TRBD1,.,TRBV30,TRBJ2-4,16,TGTGCCTGGAGTACCGGGACAGGGGTGGCCAAAAACATTCAGTACTTC,CAWSTGTGVAKNIQYF
TRBD2,.,TRBV9,TRBJ2-3,14,TGTGCCAGCAGCGTGGGCGGGGGGGCCGATACGCAGTATTTT,CASSVGGGADTQYF
.,.,TRBV11-2,TRBJ1-2,12,TGTGCCAGCAGTAGAACAGGGTCAGGCTACACCTTC,CASSRTGSGYTF
TRBD1,.,TRBV7-2,TRBJ1-5,15,TGTGCCAGCAGCTTGGACAGGGCCCTCGGGCAGCCCCAGCATTTT,CASSLDRALGQPQHF
.,.,TRBV6-5,TRBJ2-3,12,TGTGCCAGCAGTTCAGCCGGAGATACGCAGTATTTT,CASSSAGDTQYF
.,.,TRBV10-2,TRBJ1-1,14,TGCGCCAGCAGTGAGTCGTACGTCTCCACTGAAGCTTTCTTT,CASSESYVSTEAFF
.,once,TRBV7-8,TRBJ1-2,14,TGTGCCAGCAGCTTAGTTTCAGGGTTTGATGGCTACACCTTC,CASSLVSGFDGYTF
.,once,TRBV12-5,TRBJ2-2,16,TGTGCTAGTGGTTTGGTACTCAGGGCTAACACCGGGGAGCTGTTTTTT,CASGLVLRANTGELFF
.,.,TRBV5-6,TRBJ1-6,14,TGTGCCAGCAGCTCCGGCTCCTATAATTCACCCCTCCACTTT,CASSSGSYNSPLHF
.,.,TRBV4-1,TRBJ2-7,14,TGCGCCAGCAGCCAAGACCGGGGATTCTACGAGCAGTACTTC,CASSQDRGFYEQYF
TRBD1,.,TRBV6-6,TRBJ2-5,13,TGTGCCAGCAGCCGGGACAGCCAAGAGACCCAGTACTTC,CASSRDSQETQYF
.,.,TRBV10-2,TRBJ1-1,14,TGCGCCAGCAGTGAAGGTAGGGAGAACACTGAAGCTTTCTTT,CASSEGRENTEAFF
TRBD2,.,TRBV27,TRBJ2-1,15,TGTGCCAGCAGTGCCGGGACTAGCGGTCTCAATGAGCAGTTCTTC,CASSAGTSGLNEQFF
.,.,TRBV6-5,TRBJ2-5,15,TGTGCCAGCAGTTATGGGGGGGGGCCTGGAGAGACCCAGTACTTC,CASSYGGGPGETQYF
.,.,TRBV2,TRBJ1-5,12,TGTGCCAGCAGTGAAGAGGTATACCCCCAGCATTTT,CASSEEVYPQHF
.,.,TRBV7-9,TRBJ1-1,15,TGTGCCAGCAGCTTAGAGGGTTACGGAGTCCCTGAAGCTTTCTTT,CASSLEGYGVPEAFF
TRBD1,.,TRBV5-1,TRBJ1-1,15,TGCGCCAGCAGCCCTCTGGGACAGGGGTGGACTGAAGCTTTCTTT,CASSPLGQGWTEAFF
.,once,TRBV6-1,TRBJ2-5,13,TGTGCCAGCAGTGAAGCGCCGGGGGTAGCGGCCTACTTC,CASSEAPGVAAYF
TRBD1,few,TRBV6-1,TRBJ1-1,14,TGTGCCACCGCTTTTGGACAGGGGAACACTGAAGCTTTCTTT,CATAFGQGNTEAFF
.,.,TRBV19,TRBJ2-2,18,TGTGCCAGTAGTATATATTTTCGAGGAGGGCGGGTGACCGGGGAGCTGTTTTTT,CASSIYFRGGRVTGELFF
TRBD2,.,TRBV4-1,TRBJ2-7,15,TGCGCCAGCAGCCAAGGGGTGACTAGCCTCGACGAGCAGTACTTC,CASSQGVTSLDEQYF
.,few,TRBV2,TRBJ1-1,14,TGTGCCAGCAAGGCAGAGACACGGAACACTGAAGCTTTCTTT,CASKAETRNTEAFF
TRBD1,.,TRBV10-3,TRBJ1-2,12,TGTGCCACCCGACAGGGGTCGATGGGCTACACCTTC,CATRQGSMGYTF
.,.,TRBV7-6,TRBJ2-2,14,TGTGCCAGCAAATCCCAGGGGGGCACCGGGGAGCTGTTTTTT,CASKSQGGTGELFF
TRBD1,.,TRBV15,TRBJ2-5,15,TGTGCCACCAGCAGAGACGGGACAGGCCAAGAGACCCAGTACTTC,CATSRDGTGQETQYF
.,.,TRBV7-3,TRBJ2-5,13,TGTGCCAGCAGCTCGGGGGACCAAGAGACCCAGTACTTC,CASSSGDQETQYF
.,.,TRBV18,TRBJ1-1,13,TGTGCCAGCTCTGTGACTCAAAACACTGAAGCTTTCTTT,CASSVTQNTEAFF
.,.,TRBV5-6,TRBJ2-7,14,TGTGCCAGCAGCCCCCCCGGGACTCGAGGGGAGCAGTACTTC,CASSPPGTRGEQYF
TRBD1,.,TRBV2,TRBJ1-1,16,TGTGCCAGCAGGCAAACCGGGACAGGGAAGAACACTGAAGCTTTCTTT,CASRQTGTGKNTEAFF
TRBD1,.,TRBV7-2,TRBJ1-2,17,TGTGCCAGCAGCCCCAGGTCGTGGGTCGACAGGGTCTATGGCTACACCTTC,CASSPRSWVDRVYGYTF
TRBD1,.,TRBV19,TRBJ2-2,15,TGTGCCAGCAAAGGGACAGGGGGCGTCACCGGGGAGCTGTTTTTT,CASKGTGGVTGELFF
.,.,TRBV5-1,TRBJ2-5,15,TGCGCCAGCAGCCCCTCGGGACGGCAACAAGAGACCCAGTACTTC,CASSPSGRQQETQYF
TRBD1,once,TRBV14,TRBJ1-6,14,TGTGCCAGCAGTCTGACAGGGGGCTCATCACCCCTCCACTTT,CASSLTGGSSPLHF
.,.,TRBV10-2,TRBJ1-1,14,TGCGCCAGCAGTGCTTACCGGCCGAACACTGAAGCTTTCTTT,CASSAYRPNTEAFF
.,few,TRBV25-1,TRBJ1-1,16,TGTGCCAGCAGTGATGCAACAGGGCGCATGAACACTGAAGCTTTCTTT,CASSDATGRMNTEAFF
TRBD1,.,TRBV19,TRBJ1-1,14,TGTGCCAGTAGTATCACTCGACAGGGGGGTGAAGCTTTCTTT,CASSITRQGGEAFF
TRBD2,.,TRBV27,TRBJ2-5,14,TGTGCCAGCAGTCCGGGACTAGCGGGGAAGACCCAGTACTTC,CASSPGLAGKTQYF
.,.,TRBV27,TRBJ2-1,13,TGTGCCAGCGGGTACTCGTCCTACAATGAGCAGTTCTTC,CASGYSSYNEQFF
.,.,TRBV30,TRBJ1-6,15,TGTGCCTGGAGTGGGGTATTAGGGGATAATTCACCCCTCCACTTT,CAWSGVLGDNSPLHF
.,.,TRBV29-1,TRBJ1-1,13,TGCAGCGGGTACAGGGTGGTTGGGACTGAAGCTTTCTTT,CSGYRVVGTEAFF